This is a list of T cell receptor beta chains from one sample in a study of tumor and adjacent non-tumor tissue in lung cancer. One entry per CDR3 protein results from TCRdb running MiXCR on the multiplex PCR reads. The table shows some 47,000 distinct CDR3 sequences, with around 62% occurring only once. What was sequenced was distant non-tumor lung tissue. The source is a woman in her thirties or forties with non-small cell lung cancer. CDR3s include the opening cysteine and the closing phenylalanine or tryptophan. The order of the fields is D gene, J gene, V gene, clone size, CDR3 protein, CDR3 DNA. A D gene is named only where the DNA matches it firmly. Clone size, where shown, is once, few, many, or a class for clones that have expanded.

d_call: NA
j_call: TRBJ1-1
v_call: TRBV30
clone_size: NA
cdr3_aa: CAWIRDNAEAFF
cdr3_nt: TGTGCCTGGATTAGGGACAACGCGGAAGCTTTCTTT

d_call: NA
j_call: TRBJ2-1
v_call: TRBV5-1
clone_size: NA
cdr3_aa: CASRYRDTTSNEQFF
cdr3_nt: TGCGCCAGCAGATATAGAGACACAACTAGCAATGAGCAGTTCTTC

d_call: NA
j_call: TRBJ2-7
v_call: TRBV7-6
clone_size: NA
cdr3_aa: CASTLYSDPTYKQYF
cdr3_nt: TGTGCCAGCACGTTATACTCTGACCCGACCTACAAGCAGTACTTC

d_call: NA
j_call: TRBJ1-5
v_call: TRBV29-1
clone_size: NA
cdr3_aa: CSVVSGLGQPQHF
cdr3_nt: TGCAGCGTTGTATCTGGGTTGGGTCAGCCCCAGCATTTT

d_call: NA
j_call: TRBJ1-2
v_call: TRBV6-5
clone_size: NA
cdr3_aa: CTSSYHGANYGYAF
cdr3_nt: TGTACCAGCAGTTACCATGGAGCTAACTATGGCTACGCCTTC

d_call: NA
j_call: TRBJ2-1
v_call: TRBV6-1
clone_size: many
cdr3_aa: CASSEGDRQPRNEQFF
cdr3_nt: TGTGCCAGCAGTGAGGGCGACAGACAGCCCCGCAATGAGCAGTTCTTC

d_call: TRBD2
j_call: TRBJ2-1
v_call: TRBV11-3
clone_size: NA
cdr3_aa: CARCLVAAGDNEQFF
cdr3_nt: TGTGCCAGGTGCTTAGTGGCAGCGGGGGACAACGAGCAGTTCTTC

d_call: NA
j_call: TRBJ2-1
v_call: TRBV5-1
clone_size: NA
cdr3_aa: CASRAGETYNGQFF
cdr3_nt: TGCGCCAGCAGAGCTGGAGAAACCTACAATGGGCAGTTCTTC

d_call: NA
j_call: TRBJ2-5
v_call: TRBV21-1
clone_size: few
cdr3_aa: CASSKKSRGQETQYF
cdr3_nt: TGTGCCAGCAGCAAAAAGTCGAGGGGCCAAGAGACCCAATACTTC

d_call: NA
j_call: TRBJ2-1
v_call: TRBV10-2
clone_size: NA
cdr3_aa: CANSHSSEQLF
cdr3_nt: TGCGCCAACAGTCACTCCTCAGAGCAGCTCTTC

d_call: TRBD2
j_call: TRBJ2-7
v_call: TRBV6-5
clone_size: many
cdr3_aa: CASKLTSGTYEQYF
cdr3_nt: TGTGCCAGCAAGCTCACTAGCGGAACTTACGAGCAGTACTTC

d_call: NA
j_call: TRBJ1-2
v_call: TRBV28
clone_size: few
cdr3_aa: CASRPGPKGYTF
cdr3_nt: TGTGCCAGCAGGCCGGGACCGAAGGGCTACACCTTC

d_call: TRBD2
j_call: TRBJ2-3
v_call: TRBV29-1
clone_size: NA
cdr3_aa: CSAETATSGLRPQYF
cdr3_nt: TGCAGCGCTGAAACCGCGACTAGCGGGCTTCGTCCGCAGTATTTT

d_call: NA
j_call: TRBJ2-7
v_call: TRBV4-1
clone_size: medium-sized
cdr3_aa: CASSQDGGTSSEQYF
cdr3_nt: TGCGCCAGCAGCCAAGATGGGGGGACGTCCAGCGAGCAGTACTTC

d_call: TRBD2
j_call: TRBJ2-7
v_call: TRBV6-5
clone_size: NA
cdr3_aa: CASGLAGTYELYF
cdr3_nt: TGTGCCAGCGGGCTAGCGGGGACATACGAGCTGTACTTC

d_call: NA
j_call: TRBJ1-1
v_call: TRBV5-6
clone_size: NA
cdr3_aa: CVSNWRATSTEAFF
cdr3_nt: TGTGTCAGCAACTGGCGGGCCACAAGCACTGAAGCTTTCTTT

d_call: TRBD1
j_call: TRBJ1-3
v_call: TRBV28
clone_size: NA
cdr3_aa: CASSPGGQRASGNTIYF
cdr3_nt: TGTGCCAGCAGTCCCGGGGGACAGAGAGCCTCTGGAAACACCATATATTTT

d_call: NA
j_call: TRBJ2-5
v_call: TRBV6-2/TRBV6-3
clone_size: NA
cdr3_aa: CASSCGEAESQYF
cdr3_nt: TGTGCCAGCAGTTGCGGGGAGGCAGAGAGCCAGTACTTC

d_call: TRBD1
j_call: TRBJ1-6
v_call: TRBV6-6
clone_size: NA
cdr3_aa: CASRPDRGFLSPPHF
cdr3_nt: TGTGCCAGCAGGCCCGACAGGGGATTTTTATCGCCCCCCCACTTT

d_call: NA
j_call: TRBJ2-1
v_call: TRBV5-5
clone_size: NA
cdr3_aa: CASSLGSLNNEQFF
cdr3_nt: TGTGCCAGCAGCTTGGGTAGCCTCAACAATGAGCAGTTCTTC

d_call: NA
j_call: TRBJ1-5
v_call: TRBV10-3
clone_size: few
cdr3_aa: CAISDRASGNQPQHF
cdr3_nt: TGTGCCATCAGTGACAGGGCAAGTGGCAATCAGCCCCAGCATTTT

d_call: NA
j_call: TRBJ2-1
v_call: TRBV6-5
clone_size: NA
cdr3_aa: CASSYSGPGHNEQRF
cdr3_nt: TGTGCTAGCAGTTACTCGGGCCCTGGGCACAATGAGCAGCGCTTC

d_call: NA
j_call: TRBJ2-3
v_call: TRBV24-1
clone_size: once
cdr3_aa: CATSGSTTDAHYF
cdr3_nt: TGTGCCACCAGTGGTTCCACGACAGATGCGCACTATTTT

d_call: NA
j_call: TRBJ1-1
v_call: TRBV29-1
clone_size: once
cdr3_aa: CSVARQVDEAFF
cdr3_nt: TGCAGCGTCGCTAGACAGGTAGATGAAGCTTTCTTT

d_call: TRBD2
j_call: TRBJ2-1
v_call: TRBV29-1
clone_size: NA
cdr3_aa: CGGGTSGNEQFF
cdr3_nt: TGTGGCGGGGGGACTAGCGGGAATGAGCAGTTCTTC

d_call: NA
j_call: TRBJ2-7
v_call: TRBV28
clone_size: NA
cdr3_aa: CASSPPRGNHYF
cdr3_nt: TGTGCCAGCAGTCCCCCCCGGGGGAATCACTACTTC

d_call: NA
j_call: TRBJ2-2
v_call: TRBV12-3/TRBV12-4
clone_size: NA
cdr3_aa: CASSSNGTATGELFF
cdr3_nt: TGTGCCAGCAGTTCCAATGGGACTGCCACCGGGGAGCTGTTTTTT

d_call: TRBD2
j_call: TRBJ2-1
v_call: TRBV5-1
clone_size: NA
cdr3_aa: CASSAAGTRNNEQFF
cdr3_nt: TGCGCCAGCAGCGCAGCCGGGACTAGAAACAATGAGCAGTTCTTC

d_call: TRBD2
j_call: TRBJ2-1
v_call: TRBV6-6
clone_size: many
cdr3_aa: CASNVAGGRFEQFF
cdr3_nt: TGTGCCAGCAACGTAGCGGGGGGGCGGTTCGAGCAGTTCTTC

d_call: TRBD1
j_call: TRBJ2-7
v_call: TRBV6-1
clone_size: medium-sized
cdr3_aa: CASTRNGQEDEQYF
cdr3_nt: TGTGCCAGCACGCGCAACGGACAGGAGGACGAGCAGTACTTC

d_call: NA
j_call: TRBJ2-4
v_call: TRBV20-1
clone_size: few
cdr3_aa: CSASPDNGGSIQYF
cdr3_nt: TGCAGTGCTAGTCCGGACAACGGCGGAAGCATTCAGTACTTC

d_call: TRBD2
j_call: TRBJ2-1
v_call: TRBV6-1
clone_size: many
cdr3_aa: CASSENPGGGNEQFF
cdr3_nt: TGTGCCAGCAGTGAAAACCCGGGAGGCGGCAATGAGCAGTTCTTC

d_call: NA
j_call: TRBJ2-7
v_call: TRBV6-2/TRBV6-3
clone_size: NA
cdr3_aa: CASSYTSGFVSGEQYF
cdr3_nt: TGCGCCAGCAGTTACACGTCAGGGTTTGTGAGTGGCGAGCAGTACTTC

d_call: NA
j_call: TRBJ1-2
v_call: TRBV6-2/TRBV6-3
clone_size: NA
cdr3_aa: CASSQYRCGYTF
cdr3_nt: TGTGCCAGCAGCCAGTACCGCTGTGGATACACATTC

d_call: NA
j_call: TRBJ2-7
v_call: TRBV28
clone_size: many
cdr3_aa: CASGRFEQYF
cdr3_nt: TGTGCCAGCGGTAGGTTCGAGCAGTACTTC

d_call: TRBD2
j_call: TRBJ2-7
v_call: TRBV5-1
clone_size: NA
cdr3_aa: CASSLDGAGGLDQYF
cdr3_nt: TGCGCCAGCAGCTTGGATGGTGCGGGGGGCCTCGACCAGTACTTC

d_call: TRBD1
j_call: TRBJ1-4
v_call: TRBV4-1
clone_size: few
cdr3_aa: CVSSQGPRQGSGKLFF
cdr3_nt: TGCGTCAGCAGCCAAGGTCCCCGACAGGGGAGCGGAAAACTGTTTTTT

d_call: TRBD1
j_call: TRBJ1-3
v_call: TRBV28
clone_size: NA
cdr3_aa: CAGTPTGTGLLAQGNTLYF
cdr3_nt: TGTGCCGGCACACCTACCGGGACAGGGCTTCTGGCACAAGGAAACACCTTATATTTT

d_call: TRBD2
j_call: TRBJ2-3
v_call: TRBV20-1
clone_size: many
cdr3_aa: CSARISGRAGGTQYF
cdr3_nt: TGCAGTGCTAGAATCAGCGGGAGGGCCGGGGGTACGCAGTATTTT

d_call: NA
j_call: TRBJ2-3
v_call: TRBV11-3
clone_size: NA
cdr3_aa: CASTFKTKGQIQPDTQYF
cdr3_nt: TGTGCCAGTACCTTTAAAACGAAGGGACAAATCCAACCGGATACGCAGTATTTT

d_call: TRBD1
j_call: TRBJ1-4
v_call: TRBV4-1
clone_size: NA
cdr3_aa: CASNQDLARGLGKLSF
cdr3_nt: TGCGCCAGCAACCAAGATCTTGCCAGGGGGCTTGGAAAACTGTCTTTT

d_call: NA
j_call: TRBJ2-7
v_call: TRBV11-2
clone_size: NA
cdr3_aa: CVSSLDRLGEQYF
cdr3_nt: TGTGTCAGCAGCTTAGATCGGCTCGGCGAGCAGTACTTC

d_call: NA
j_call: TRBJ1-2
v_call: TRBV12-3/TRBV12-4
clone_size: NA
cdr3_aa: CAGSFRPENYGYTF
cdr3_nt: TGTGCCGGCAGTTTCCGGCCGGAAAACTATGGTTACACCTTC

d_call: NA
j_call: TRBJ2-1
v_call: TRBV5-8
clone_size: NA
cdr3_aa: CASSLGSLSNEQFF
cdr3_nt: TGTGCCAGCAGCTTAGGTTCGTTATCCAATGAGCAGTTCTTC

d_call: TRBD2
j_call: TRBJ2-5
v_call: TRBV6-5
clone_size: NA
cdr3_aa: CASSYSLAGEETQYF
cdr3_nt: TGTGCCAGCAGTTACTCCCTAGCGGGGGAAGAGACCCAGTACTTC

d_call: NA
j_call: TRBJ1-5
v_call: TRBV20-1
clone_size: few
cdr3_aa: CSAREFPGSGLSQPQHF
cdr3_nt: TGCAGTGCTAGAGAATTCCCAGGGTCAGGACTTAGTCAGCCCCAGCATTTT

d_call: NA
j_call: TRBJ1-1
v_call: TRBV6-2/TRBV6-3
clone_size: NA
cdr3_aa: CAGFNVRETEAFF
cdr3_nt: TGTGCCGGCTTCAACGTTCGGGAAACTGAAGCTTTCTTC

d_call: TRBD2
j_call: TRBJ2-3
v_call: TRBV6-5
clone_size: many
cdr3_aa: CATQLAGGADTQYF
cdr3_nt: TGTGCCACCCAACTAGCGGGAGGTGCAGATACGCAGTATTTT

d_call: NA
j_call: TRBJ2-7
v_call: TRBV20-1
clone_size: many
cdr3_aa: CSAERLQLSSYEQYF
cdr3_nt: TGCAGTGCTGAGCGACTGCAATTAAGCTCCTACGAGCAGTACTTC

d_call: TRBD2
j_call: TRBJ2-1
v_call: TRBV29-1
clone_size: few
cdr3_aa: CSVAGLAGWGNEQFF
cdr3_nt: TGCAGTGTCGCGGGACTAGCGGGGTGGGGAAATGAGCAGTTCTTC

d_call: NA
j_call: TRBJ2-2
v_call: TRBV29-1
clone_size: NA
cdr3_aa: CSAKGGADFTGELFF
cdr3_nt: TGCAGTGCGAAAGGGGGGGCGGATTTCACCGGGGAGCTGTTTTTT

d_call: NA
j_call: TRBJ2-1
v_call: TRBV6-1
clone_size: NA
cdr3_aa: CASSVGWAALYEQFF
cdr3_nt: TGTGCCAGCAGTGTGGGCTGGGCGGCTCTATATGAGCAGTTCTTC

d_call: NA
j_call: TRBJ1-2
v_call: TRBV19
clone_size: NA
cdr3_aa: CASSLGWDYGYTF
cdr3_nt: TGTGCCAGTAGTCTGGGTTGGGACTATGGCTACACCTTC

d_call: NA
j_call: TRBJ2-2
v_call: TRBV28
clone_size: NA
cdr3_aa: CTSSRQTGIGELFF
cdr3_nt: TGTACCAGCAGCAGGCAAACGGGTATCGGAGAGCTGTTTTTT